This entry lists 14 T cell receptor beta chains sequenced from one sample in a study of identical twins (dated by TCRdb to the mid-2010s). The protocol used for the library was 5' RACE. TCRdb shows the sequencer as Illumina HiSeq 2000. TCRdb reworked the public reads: Q25 trimming with fastp, MiXCR clone assembly, productive beta chains retained. Here each entry gathers all rows of one CDR3 protein and keeps the most common genes and DNA. The sample table shows 500,000 to 600,000 distinct CDR3 sequences, and 20% to 25% are seen once. The top ten hold about 0.99% of the sample. This sample also appeared in a second study, on T cells expressing NK-cell markers.

Specimen: CD4+ T cells sorted from blood. Receptors were obtained from a woman under 30 in good health.

This clonotype appeared a few times. The chain uses TRBV5-1 and TRBJ2-2, with 8 bases matching TRBD1. The CDR3 contains 14 residues. Unmatched junction bases numbered 7, after V lost 6 bases and J lost 6 bases. Germline V gives CDR1 SGHRS, CDR2 YFSETQ. The CDR3 DNA reads TGCGCCAGCACAACCCGACAGGGGCCCGGGGAGCTGTTTTTT. Translating gives CASTTRQGPGELFF.

The rearrangement links TRBV10-1 to TRBJ2-1, with D uncertain. Trimming stripped 2 bases from V and 0 bases from J, with 8 bases between. The CDR3 loop spans 15 amino acids. CDR1 is WNHNN, CDR2 SYGVQD, per germline (reference sequence). The CDR3, as DNA: TGCGCCAGCAGTGAGGCCCTCAGCTCCTACAATGAGCAGTTCTTC. Its protein is CASSEALSSYNEQFF.

This clonotype turned up a few times. The gene calls are TRBV7-2 and TRBJ2-3; D unresolved. The V gene's germline CDR1 is SGHTA and CDR2 FQGNSA. The V gene lost 2 bases and the J gene lost 2 bases, with 11 bases spanning the gap. The CDR3 consists of 15 residues. Here the CDR3 reads CASSLLRQYTDTQYF. The CDR3 coding sequence is TGTGCCAGCAGCTTACTCCGGCAGTACACAGATACGCAGTATTTT. Full variable domain (remainder filled in from reference TRBV7-2 and TRBJ2-3): GAGVSQSPSNKVTEKGKDVELRCDPISGHTALYWYRQSLGQGLEFLIYFQGNSAPDKSGLPSDRFSAERTGGSVSTLTIQRTQQEDSAVYLCASSLLRQYTDTQYFGPGTRLTVL.

The DNA of the CDR3 is TGTGCCAGCAGTTTGAAGCACAGTAGCAATCAGCCCCAGCATTTT. Amino acid sequence: CASSLKHSSNQPQHF. This sequence joins TRBV12-3 or TRBV12-4 and TRBJ1-5; D remains ambiguous. This CDR3 has 15 residues. V was shortened by 3 bases and J by 0 bases, with 9 bases between the two germline ends.

The rearrangement joins TRBV29-1 to TRBJ2-1; 7 bases fit TRBD1. CDR3 size: 12 residues. Losses at the gene ends were 6 bases for V and 12 bases for J; bases not matched to a gene: 11. Germline loops: CDR1 SQVTM, CDR2 ANQGSEA. CDR3 in amino acids: CSVERQGYGQFF. CDR3 coding DNA: TGCAGCGTAGAGCGACAGGGTTACGGGCAGTTCTTC.

This clonotype was seen only a few times. The gene calls are TRBV20-1 and TRBJ2-3; 7 nucleotides align to TRBD1. V shed 4 bases, J shed 6 bases, and the junction held 10 bases outside the gene matches. The CDR3 has 14 amino acids. Germline loops: CDR1 DFQATT, CDR2 SNEGSKA (reference sequence). The CDR3: CSAMRGLSWDTQYF. CDR3 in DNA: TGCAGTGCTATGAGGGGGCTGTCGTGGGATACGCAGTATTTT.

The V and J genes are TRBV5-1 and TRBJ2-7; D perhaps matches TRBD1 (6 bases). Germline CDR1 SGHRS, CDR2 YFSETQ. This CDR3 has 14 residues. The V end lost 0 bases, the J end lost 5 bases, and 12 bases lay between the germline ends. Written as DNA, the CDR3 is TGCGCCAGCAGCTTGGACAGGGAAGGGAACGAGCAGTACTTC. Amino acid sequence: CASSLDREGNEQYF.

CDR3 residues: CASSLSADFISYEQYF. The CDR3 DNA is TGTGCCAGCAGTTTATCGGCGGACTTTATCTCCTACGAGCAGTACTTC. The genes are TRBV12-3 or TRBV12-4 and TRBJ2-7; a weak D match, TRBD2 (5 bases). The V end was cut by 2 bases, the J end by 0 bases, with 14 bases between. This CDR3 is built from 16 residues.

The gene calls are TRBV2 and TRBJ2-2; TRBD2 matches 7 bases. The CDR3 has 12 residues. V shed 11 bases, J shed 3 bases, and the junction held 3 bases outside the gene matches. The germline gives CDR1 SNHLY, CDR2 FYNNEI. CDR3 amino acids: CALAGDTGELFF. The DNA for the CDR3 is TGTGCCTTGGCGGGAGACACCGGGGAGCTGTTTTTT.

This clonotype was seen many times. This sequence joins TRBV7-2 and TRBJ2-3; the match to TRBD2 covers 10 bases. With 0 bases clipped from V and 7 bases from J, the junction kept 13 bases outside the gene matches. CDR1 is SGHTA and CDR2 is FQGNSA in the germline V gene. The CDR3 spans 18 residues. DNA of the CDR3: TGTGCCAGCAGCTTAGCAGGGGGGTCTAGCGGGAGACGATATACGCAGTATTTT. Amino acid sequence: CASSLAGGSSGRRYTQYF. Full variable domain (missing parts from reference TRBV7-2 and TRBJ2-3): GAGVSQSPSNKVTEKGKDVELRCDPISGHTALYWYRQSLGQGLEFLIYFQGNSAPDKSGLPSDRFSAERTGGSVSTLTIQRTQQEDSAVYLCASSLAGGSSGRRYTQYFGPGTRLTVL.

The chain is built from TRBV19 and TRBJ2-3; tentatively, D is TRBD1 or TRBD2 (5 bases each). The CDR3 runs to 14 residues. The V end was cut by 7 bases, the J end by 2 bases, with 13 bases between. Looked up from germline, CDR1 is LNHDA and CDR2 is SQIVND (reference sequence). The CDR3 sequence is CASTPGRITDTQYF. CDR3 sequence (DNA): TGTGCCAGTACCCCGGGACGGATCACAGATACGCAGTATTTT.

The chain has TRBV10-2 and TRBJ2-4; D perhaps matches TRBD2 (5 bases). From germline, CDR1 is WSHSY and CDR2 SAAADI. Trimming shortened V by 0 bases and J by 1 base, and 10 bases separated the two germline ends. CDR3 size: 16 residues. CDR3 bases: TGCGCCAGCAGTGAGTCGCCTAGCTTTGCCAAAAACATTCAGTACTTC. Its protein product is CASSESPSFAKNIQYF.

This sequence joins TRBV7-2 and TRBJ2-7; maybe TRBD2 (6 bases). The germline gives CDR1 SGHTA, CDR2 FQGNSA. Trimming pared 1 base from V and 0 bases from J, leaving 16 bases between. The CDR3 is 17 residues long. DNA for the CDR3: TGTGCCAGCAGCTTAGTTGGAGGCGGGGTGAGCTCCTACGAGCAGTACTTC. Amino acids: CASSLVGGGVSSYEQYF.

This clonotype was observed a few times. The chain combines TRBV18 with TRBJ2-7, with D hard to call. The CDR3 is 16 amino acids. V lost 0 bases and J 3 bases, leaving 15 bases between the germline ends. Germline CDR1 is KGHSH and CDR2 is LQKENI. The CDR3 here is CASSPPSPTPFYEQYF. In DNA form, the CDR3 reads TGTGCCAGCTCACCACCATCGCCTACCCCATTCTACGAGCAGTACTTC. The full variable domain, its missing parts supplied by reference TRBV18 and TRBJ2-7, is NAGVMQNPRHLVRRRGQEARLRCSPMKGHSHVYWYRQLPEEGLKFMVYLQKENIIDESGMPKERFSAEFPKEGPSILRIQQVVRGDSAAYFCASSPPSPTPFYEQYFGPGTRLTVT.